A selection of T cell receptor beta chains follows, all from one sample in a study of Graves' ophthalmopathy and Graves' hyperthyroidism. Each CDR3 protein is one row after TCRdb ran MiXCR on the multiplex PCR reads. The repertoire holds over a million distinct CDR3 sequences, roughly two fifths seen once, with 11% in the top ten. The sequenced sample was peripheral blood or thyroid tissue (not recorded which). The receptor set was obtained from an adult man with Graves' hyperthyroidism. Each CDR3 is given with its conserved first and last residue. D genes are given only for firm matches. The size entry is marked missing in some rows and otherwise reads once, few, many or a size class.

>-|TRBJ2-7|TRBV29-1|few
TGCAGCGTAGATTCCGGGGCAGGGGTTAACGCCGAGCAGTACTTC
CSVDSGAGVNAEQYF
>-|TRBJ1-5|TRBV28|-
TGTGCCACACAAAACAGCGGGCAACGGCCCCAGCATTTT
CATQNSGQRPQHF
>-|TRBJ1-1|TRBV19|many
TGTGCCAGTAGTTTCCGGACAGAAAAGAACACTGAAGCTTTCTTT
CASSFRTEKNTEAFF
>TRBD1|TRBJ2-5|TRBV29-1|few
TGCAGCGTTGAAACAGGGGGAGTCTACCAAGAGACCCAGTACTTC
CSVETGGVYQETQYF
>TRBD2|TRBJ2-6|TRBV7-3|-
TGTGCCAGCAGCTCTAGCGGGAGTCTTGGGGCCAACGTCCTGACTTTC
CASSSSGSLGANVLTF
>-|TRBJ2-7|TRBV20-1|-
TGCAGTAAAAGAGGGGGGGCTTCTGACGAGCAGTACTTC
CSKRGGASDEQYF
>-|TRBJ1-5|TRBV24-1|-
TGTGCCACCAGTGCCGTGCATTTT
CATSAVHF
>-|TRBJ2-5|TRBV2|many
TGTGCCAGCGGATACAGTCAAGAGACCCAGTACTTC
CASGYSQETQYF
>-|TRBJ2-7|TRBV19|-
TGTGCCAGTAGTAGAGGGGCTACGAGCTCCTACGAGCAGTACTTC
CASSRGATSSYEQYF
>TRBD1|TRBJ2-7|TRBV12-3/TRBV12-4|-
TGTGCCAGCAGTTTTGGGACAGAGCCCTACGAGCAGTACTTC
CASSFGTEPYEQYF
>TRBD2|TRBJ2-5|TRBV12-3/TRBV12-4|-
TGTGCCAGCAGCTCATCTAGCGGGGGAAGAATAGAGACCCAGTACTTC
CASSSSSGGRIETQYF
>-|TRBJ1-1|TRBV9|-
TGTGCCAGCAGCGTAAGTAGCGGGGTCGGGAACACTGAAGCTTTCTTT
CASSVSSGVGNTEAFF
>TRBD2|TRBJ2-5|TRBV15|-
TGTGCCACCAGCAGATCCCGCGGGGGGGCTAAAGAGACCCAGTACTTC
CATSRSRGGAKETQYF
>-|TRBJ2-5|TRBV28|many
TGTGCCAGCAGGATGGGGCGCATCGAGACCCAGTACTTC
CASRMGRIETQYF
>-|TRBJ2-7|TRBV15|many
TGTGCCACCAGCAGAGGCTGGAAGATCTACGAGCAGTACTTC
CATSRGWKIYEQYF
>-|TRBJ1-5|TRBV29-1|many
TGCAGCGCCCAATTTTCGTACAATCAGCCCCAGCATTTT
CSAQFSYNQPQHF
>-|TRBJ1-4|TRBV11-2|many
TGTGCCAGCAGCTTTGTTGGCGAGGTGGGCGAACTGTTTTTT
CASSFVGEVGELFF
>-|TRBJ1-5|TRBV15|many
TGTGCCACCAGCAGAGACAGGGGTAATCAGCCCCAGCATTTT
CATSRDRGNQPQHF